The 9 T cell receptor beta chains given below trace back to one sample, sequenced in a study of cytomegalovirus exposure and HLA in healthy donors. Researchers ran the PCR with 60 Vbeta and 13 Jbeta primers. The method was immunoSEQ multiplex PCR; TCRdb's version includes in-frame clones alone and lacks a portion of them. Of roughly 200,000 clones in the sample, around 80% were seen once. Sequencing was performed on PBMCs. These receptors all come from a woman aged 55-70 years in good health and CMV-seropositive.

The CDR3 DNA reads as TGCGCCAGCAGCCCCGGACAGGGTAACTCTGGGGCCAACGTCCTGACTTTC. This gives the protein CASSPGQGNSGANVLTF. The genes are TRBV5-1 and TRBJ2-6, with 8 positions matching TRBD1. Germline trimming cut 4 bases from V and 0 bases from J; bases unmatched to any gene: 6. There are 17 residues in the CDR3. The germline V gene has CDR1 SGHRS and CDR2 YFSETQ. Drawing the rest from reference TRBV5-1 and TRBJ2-6, the complete variable domain is KAGVTQTPRYLIKTRGQQVTLSCSPISGHRSVSWYQQTPGQGLQFLFEYFSETQRNKGNFPGRFSGRQFSNSRSEMNVSTLELGDSALYLCASSPGQGNSGANVLTFGAGSRLTVL.

This clone was counted only a few times. This chain joins TRBV7-2 and TRBJ1-4; a weak D match, TRBD1 (6 bases). This CDR3 region has 15 residues. Germline V gives CDR1 SGHTA, CDR2 FQGNSA. Trimming stripped 1 base from V and 6 bases from J, with 12 bases between. The CDR3 protein is CASSLVGGRDEKLFF. CDR3 DNA sequence: TGTGCCAGCAGCTTAGTAGGGGGTAGGGATGAAAAACTGTTTTTT.

V and J are TRBV19 and TRBJ1-5; 9 positions match TRBD1. The V gene end was trimmed by 8 bases and the J gene end by 4 bases; junction bases not matched to a gene: 6. Germline V gives CDR1 LNHDA, CDR2 SQIVND (reference sequence). This CDR3 is built from 14 residues. CDR3 residues: CASSAGTGNQPQHF. The CDR3 DNA reads TGTGCCAGTTCCGCCGGGACAGGGAATCAGCCCCAGCATTTT.

A word on this clone: A read error may produce the germline difference seen at one junction end. The chain recombines TRBV5-1 with TRBJ2-4, with D maybe TRBD2 (5 bases). CDR1 and CDR2 from the germline V gene are SGHRS and YFSETQ. The CDR3 runs 15 residues. CDR3 bases: TGCGCCAGCAGCTTGGAAGCGGAAGCCAAAAACAGTCAGTACTTC. Protein sequence: CASSLEAEAKNSQYF.

J is TRBJ2-7 and V is TRBV6-1; D is perhaps TRBD1 (5 bases). Between the trimmed V and J ends, which lost 2 bases and 0 bases, there was a span of 5 bases. The CDR3 contains 13 residues. CDR1 and CDR2 from the germline V gene are MNHNS and SASEGT. CDR3 sequence reads: CASSEQGSYEQYF. CDR3 bases: TGTGCCAGCAGTGAACAGGGCTCCTACGAGCAGTACTTC.

The chain's CDR3 is CASRPPGTGDSYEQYF. The CDR3 DNA is TGTGCCAGCAGGCCCCCCGGGACAGGGGATTCCTACGAGCAGTACTTC. The chain has TRBV28 and TRBJ2-7; 10 bases fit TRBD1. This CDR3 has 16 residues. After removal of 6 bases from V and 1 base from J, the junction contained 9 bases not matched to a gene. Germline CDR1 reads MDHEN; CDR2 reads SYDVKM.

V and J are TRBV29-1 and TRBJ2-4; D may be TRBD2 (5 bases). The ends were cut back, 0 bases at V and 4 bases at J, with 13 bases in the middle. The CDR3 loop spans 15 amino acids. Germline CDR1 and CDR2: SQVTM and ANQGSEA. The CDR3 here is CSVEERSGTKNIQYF. The CDR3 nucleotides read TGCAGCGTTGAAGAGAGGAGCGGTACTAAAAACATTCAGTACTTC. The variable domain in full, completed from reference TRBV29-1 and TRBJ2-4, reads SAVISQKPSRDICQRGTSLTIQCQVDSQVTMMFWYRQQPGQSLTLIATANQGSEATYESGFVIDKFPISRPNLTFSTLTVSNMSPEDSSIYLCSVEERSGTKNIQYFGAGTRLSVL.

Concerning this clone itself: Within the sample, other DNA sequences also encode this same CDR3. The chain combines TRBV28 with TRBJ1-2; D remains unclear. Germline V lookup: CDR1 MDHEN, CDR2 SYDVKM. This CDR3 has 12 amino acids. Trimming removed 5 bases from V and 3 bases from J, with 7 bases in between. For the CDR3, the DNA is TGTGCCAGCAGTACTGGTTACTATGGCTACACCTTC. Its translation: CASSTGYYGYTF.

This clone occurred once. The chain links TRBV18 to TRBJ1-2; D might be TRBD1 (5 bases). Trimming removed 0 bases from V and 8 bases from J, with 10 bases in between. The CDR3 covers 13 residues. Germline V lookup: CDR1 KGHSH, CDR2 LQKENI. CDR3 in amino acids: CASSPPGGVGYTF. The CDR3 DNA reads as TGTGCCAGCTCACCACCGGGAGGGGTAGGCTACACCTTC.